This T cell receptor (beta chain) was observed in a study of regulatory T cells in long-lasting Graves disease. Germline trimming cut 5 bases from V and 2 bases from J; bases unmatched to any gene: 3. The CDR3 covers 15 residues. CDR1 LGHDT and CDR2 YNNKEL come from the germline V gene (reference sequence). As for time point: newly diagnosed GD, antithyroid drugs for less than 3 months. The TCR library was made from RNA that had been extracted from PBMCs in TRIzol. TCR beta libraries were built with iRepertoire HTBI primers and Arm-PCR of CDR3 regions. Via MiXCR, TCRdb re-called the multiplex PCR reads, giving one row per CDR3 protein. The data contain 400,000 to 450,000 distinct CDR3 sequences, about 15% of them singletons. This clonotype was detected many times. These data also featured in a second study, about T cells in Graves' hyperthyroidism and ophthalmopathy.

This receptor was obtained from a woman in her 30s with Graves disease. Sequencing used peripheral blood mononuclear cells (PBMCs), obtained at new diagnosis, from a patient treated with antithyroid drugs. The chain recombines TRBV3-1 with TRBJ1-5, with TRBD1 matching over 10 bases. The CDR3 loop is CASSGGTGGNQPQHF. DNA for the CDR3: TGTGCCAGCAGCGGTGGGACAGGGGGCAATCAGCCCCAGCATTTT.